This T cell receptor (beta chain) was found in a study of tumor-infiltrating lymphocytes in primary liver carcinoma. The CDR3 sequence is 15 residues long. J was trimmed by 10 bases and V by 7 bases; bases with no gene match: 10. Unsorted bulk tissue of roughly 18-32 mg yielded co-extracted RNA and DNA. This clonotype was observed once. Reverse transcription of roughly 480 ng total RNA with a constant-region primer produced TCR beta cDNA. Modified slightly, ARM-PCR produced TCR beta libraries over three nested multiplex PCR rounds. TRBV1-TRBV30 forward primers paired with a C-beta reverse primer drove the first two PCR rounds, around 10 cycles each. Using its own MiXCR run on the multiplex PCR reads, TCRdb lists one record per CDR3 protein. The sample lists about 99,000 distinct CDR3 sequences, roughly 69% seen once, with around 8.8% in the top ten.

The sequencing sample was made of liver tumor tissue from sampling region 5. Subset meaning: tumor region T5, tumor centre. The chain recombines TRBV12-3 or TRBV12-4 with TRBJ2-1; 13 bases are a match to TRBD2. The source of this sequence is a woman in her sixties or seventies with primary liver carcinoma and hepatitis B virus infection. The DNA of the CDR3 is TGTGCCAGCACTCCACTAGCGGGAGGGCCCGCAGAGCAGTTCTTC. Encoded protein: CASTPLAGGPAEQFF.